The 7 T cell receptor beta chains given below trace back to one sample, sequenced in a study of blood T cell repertoires in COVID-19. The table came from immunoSEQ multiplex PCR; TCRdb's copy has only in-frame clones and leaves some out. The sample yields 20,000 to 30,000 clones, nearly 90% seen once. Sample: peripheral blood. These receptors came from a woman aged 60-75 years with active COVID-19.

The chain links TRBV7-6 to TRBJ2-7; D possibly corresponds to TRBD1 (6 bases). The CDR3 has 15 residues. Germline CDR1 is SGHVS and CDR2 is FNYEAQ. Trimming left V 1 base short and J 2 bases short, with 12 bases between. CDR3: CASSLEKGVPYEQYF. The CDR3 nucleotides read TGTGCCAGCAGCTTAGAAAAGGGGGTACCCTACGAGCAGTACTTC. Variable domain in full (rest from reference TRBV7-6 and TRBJ2-7): GAGVSQSPRYKVTKRGQDVALRCDPISGHVSLYWYRQALGQGPEFLTYFNYEAQQDKSGLPNDRFSAERPEGSISTLTIQRTEQRDSAMYRCASSLEKGVPYEQYFGPGTRLTVT.

This clone was detected only once. This chain connects TRBV2 to TRBJ2-5, with 7 bases fitting TRBD2. The CDR3 contains 12 residues. The V gene's germline CDR1 is SNHLY and CDR2 FYNNEI. V lost 1 base, J lost 9 bases, and 2 bases stayed unmatched. CDR3 sequence (DNA): TGTGCCAGCAGTGAAGAACGGGAGGCCCAGTACTTC. This codes for CASSEEREAQYF.

This CDR3 is CASSLNQVVDEQYF. The DNA for the CDR3 is TGTGCCAGCAGCTTAAATCAGGTAGTCGACGAGCAGTACTTC. The chain links TRBV7-2 to TRBJ2-7, with no clear D. Germline V CDR1 and CDR2: SGHTA, FQGNSA. The CDR3 has 14 amino acids. The V end lost 2 bases, the J end lost 5 bases, and 13 bases lay between the germline ends. The full variable domain, its missing parts supplied by reference TRBV7-2 and TRBJ2-7, is GAGVSQSPSNKVTEKGKDVELRCDPISGHTALYWYRQSLGQGLEFLIYFQGNSAPDKSGLPSDRFSAERTGGSVSTLTIQRTQQEDSAVYLCASSLNQVVDEQYFGPGTRLTVT.

V gene TRBV6-4 combines with J gene TRBJ1-4; TRBD1 matches at 7 bases. CDR1 and CDR2 from the germline V gene are MRHNA and SNTAGT. The V segment lost 2 bases and the J segment 12 bases; nucleotides outside the gene matches: 3. CDR3 length: 12 residues. CDR3: CASSDGTGELFF. CDR3 coding DNA: TGTGCCAGCAGTGACGGAACAGGGGAACTGTTTTTT.

The V and J genes are TRBV19 and TRBJ2-7; D is ambiguous. This CDR3 has 13 amino acids. V dropped 4 bases and J dropped 3 bases, with 10 bases sitting between them. Germline loops: CDR1 LNHDA, CDR2 SQIVND (reference sequence). Here the CDR3 reads CASSRAVSYEQYF. CDR3 nucleotide sequence: TGTGCCAGTAGTAGGGCAGTGAGCTACGAGCAGTACTTC.

This clone was detected only once. The chain combines TRBV6-5 with TRBJ1-2, with 9 bases lining up with TRBD1. The CDR3 spans 15 residues. Per the germline V gene, CDR1 is MNHEY and CDR2 is SVGAGI. The V segment lost 6 bases and the J segment 8 bases; nucleotides outside the gene matches: 13. The CDR3 here is CASSWTGTGSQGYTF. DNA for the CDR3: TGTGCCAGCAGCTGGACCGGGACAGGGTCACAAGGCTACACCTTC.

The chain recombines TRBV2 with TRBJ2-7; 9 bases are shared with TRBD1. After removal of 5 bases from V and 5 bases from J, the junction contained 7 bases not matched to a gene. This CDR3 region has 14 residues. CDR1 is SNHLY, CDR2 FYNNEI, per germline. CDR3 residues: CASSMGQGGDEQYF. The CDR3, as DNA: TGTGCCAGCAGTATGGGACAGGGAGGCGACGAGCAGTACTTC.